This T cell receptor beta chain emerged from a study of T cell responses to AZD1222 COVID-19 vaccine. Study-level findings and limits: At baseline, just five to seven AZD1222 recipients tested seropositive. Repertoires were collected only later (after the peak T cell response had occurred).

Profiled with immunoSEQ multiplex PCR; TCRdb holds only in-frame clones, not every one. The sample records some 110,000 clones, 90% being singletons. Of note for this clone: Antigen: not known.

Second-dose intervals near 4 or 12 weeks were combined. The CDR3 covers 16 residues. With V trimmed by 3 bases and J by 2 bases, 9 bases remained unmatched. Germline V gene data show CDR1 as MNHEY and CDR2 as SMNVEV (reference sequence). This specimen consisted of peripheral blood, obtained 28 days after the second AZD1222 dose. The V call is TRBV27, the J call TRBJ1-1; TRBD1 agrees at 7 bases. The TCR sequence derives from an adult who received the AZD1222 COVID-19 vaccine. The chain's CDR3 is CASSFQGTEVNTEAFF. CDR3 DNA sequence: TGTGCCAGCAGTTTTCAGGGGACAGAGGTAAACACTGAAGCTTTCTTT.